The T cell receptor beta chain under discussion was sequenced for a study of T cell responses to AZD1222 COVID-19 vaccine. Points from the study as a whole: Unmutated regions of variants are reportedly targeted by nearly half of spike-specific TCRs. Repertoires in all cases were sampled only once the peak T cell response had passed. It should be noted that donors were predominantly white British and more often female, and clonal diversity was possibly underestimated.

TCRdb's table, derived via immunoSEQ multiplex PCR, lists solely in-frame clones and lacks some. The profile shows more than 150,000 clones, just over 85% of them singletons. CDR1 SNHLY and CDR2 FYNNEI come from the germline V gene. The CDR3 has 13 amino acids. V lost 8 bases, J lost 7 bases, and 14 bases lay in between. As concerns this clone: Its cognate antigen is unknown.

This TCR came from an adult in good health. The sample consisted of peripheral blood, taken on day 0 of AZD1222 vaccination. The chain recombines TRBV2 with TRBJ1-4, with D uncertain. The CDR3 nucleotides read TGTGCCAGCTGGGCCCTAGGAGGTGAAAAACTGTTTTTT. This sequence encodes CASWALGGEKLFF.